This T cell receptor (beta chain) was recovered during a study of CD8 T cells in ankylosing spondylitis. Whole-study results and caveats: A motif in TCR beta, a set of several highly homologous variants, appeared characteristic of ankylosing spondylitis blood.

The CDR3 contains 14 residues. Germline assignment: CDR1 SGHNT and CDR2 YYREEE (reference sequence). Unmatched junction bases numbered 8, after V lost 4 bases and J lost 8 bases. This clonotype was counted ten times or more. Its antigen remains unknown. TCR beta libraries were made by quantitative 5'-RACE with molecular barcodes. TCRdb passed the 5' RACE reads through MiXCR, listing each CDR3 protein once. The table records about 140,000 distinct CDR3 sequences, 11% of them present only once. Sequencing was carried out using blood, either unsorted or a sorted T cell fraction (not recorded which). This receptor was identified in a female donor with ankylosing spondylitis or in good health (not recorded which). This chain connects TRBV5-4 to TRBJ1-4, with 7 positions matching TRBD1. Written as DNA, the CDR3 is TGTGCCAGCAGCCCGACAGGGACCAGGGAAAAACTGTTTTTT. Translated, it gives CASSPTGTREKLFF.